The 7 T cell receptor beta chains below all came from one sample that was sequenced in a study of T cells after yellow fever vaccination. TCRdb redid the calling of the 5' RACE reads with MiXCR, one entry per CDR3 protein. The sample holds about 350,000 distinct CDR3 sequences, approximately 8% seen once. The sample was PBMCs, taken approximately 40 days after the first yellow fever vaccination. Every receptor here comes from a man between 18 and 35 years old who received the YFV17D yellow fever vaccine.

The CDR3 loop is CASSFQGAPEQYF. DNA for the CDR3: TGTGCCAGCAGTTTCCAGGGGGCGCCCGAGCAGTACTTC. The chain uses TRBV12-3 or TRBV12-4 and TRBJ2-7, with 8 nucleotides matching TRBD1. The CDR3 is made up of 13 amino acids. Germline trimming cut 3 bases from V and 6 bases from J; bases unmatched to any gene: 4.

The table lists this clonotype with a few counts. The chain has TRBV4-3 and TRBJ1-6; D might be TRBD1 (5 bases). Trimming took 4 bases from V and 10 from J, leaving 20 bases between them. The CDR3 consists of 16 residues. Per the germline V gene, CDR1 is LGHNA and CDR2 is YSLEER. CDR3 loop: CASSLLRAGAGSPLHF. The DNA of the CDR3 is TGCGCCAGCAGCCTCCTCCGGGCCGGGGCGGGGTCACCCCTCCACTTT.

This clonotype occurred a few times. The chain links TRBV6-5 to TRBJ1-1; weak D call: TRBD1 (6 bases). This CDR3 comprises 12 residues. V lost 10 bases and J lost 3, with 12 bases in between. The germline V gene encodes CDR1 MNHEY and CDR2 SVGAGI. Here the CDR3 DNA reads TGTGCCACCTTGGGGGCCTACACTGAAGCTTTCTTT. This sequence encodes CATLGAYTEAFF.

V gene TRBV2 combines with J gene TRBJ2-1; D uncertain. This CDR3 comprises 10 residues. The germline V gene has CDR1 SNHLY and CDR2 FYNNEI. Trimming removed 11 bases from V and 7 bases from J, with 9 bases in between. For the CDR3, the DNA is TGTGCCGATCGAGTTAATGAGCAGTTCTTC. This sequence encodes CADRVNEQFF.

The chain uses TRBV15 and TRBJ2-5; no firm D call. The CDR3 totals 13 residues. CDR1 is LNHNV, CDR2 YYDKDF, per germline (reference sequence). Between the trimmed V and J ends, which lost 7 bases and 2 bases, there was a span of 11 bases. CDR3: CATIVLQQETQYF. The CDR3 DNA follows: TGTGCCACCATTGTATTGCAGCAAGAGACCCAGTACTTC.

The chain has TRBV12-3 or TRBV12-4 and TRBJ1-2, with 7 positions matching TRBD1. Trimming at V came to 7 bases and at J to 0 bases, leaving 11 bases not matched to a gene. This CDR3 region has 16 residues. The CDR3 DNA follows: TGTGCCAGCACCAGGGGGACGGTGGTGGCTAACTATGGCTACACCTTC. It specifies CASTRGTVVANYGYTF.

The CDR3 bases are TGTGCCAGTACGCGGGGGGGCGAGCAGTACTTC. Translation: CASTRGGEQYF. V usage is TRBV3-1 and J usage is TRBJ2-7; TRBD2 agrees at 9 bases. J lost 6 bases, V lost 9 bases, and 3 bases had no gene match. The CDR3 has 11 residues. CDR1 and CDR2 (germline): LGHDT, YNNKEL (reference sequence).